This TCR beta chain was obtained from a study of T cell responses to AZD1222 COVID-19 vaccine. Libraries were prepared by immunoSEQ multiplex PCR; TCRdb keeps only in-frame clonotypes and omits some of them. The data hold tens of thousands of clones, with 85% to 95% observed a single time. Both about-4-week and about-12-week second-dose recipients were combined. After removal of 3 bases from V and 4 bases from J, the junction contained 5 bases not matched to a gene. This CDR3 region has 15 residues. Germline V gene data show CDR1 as SGHAT and CDR2 as FQNNGV. This chain uses TRBV11-2 with TRBJ2-5, with TRBD1 matching over 10 bases. This specimen was peripheral blood, taken 28 days after the second AZD1222 dose. The TCR was taken from an adult who received the AZD1222 COVID-19 vaccine. The CDR3 nucleotides are TGTGCCAGCAGCTTGGGGACAGGGGACCGAGAGACCCAGTACTTC. Encoded protein: CASSLGTGDRETQYF. The full variable domain, with the rest looked up from reference TRBV11-2 and TRBJ2-5, is EAGVAQSPRYKIIEKRQSVAFWCNPISGHATLYWYQQILGQGPKLLIQFQNNGVVDDSQLPKDRFSAERLKGVDSTLKIQPAKLEDSAVYLCASSLGTGDRETQYFGPGTRLLVL.